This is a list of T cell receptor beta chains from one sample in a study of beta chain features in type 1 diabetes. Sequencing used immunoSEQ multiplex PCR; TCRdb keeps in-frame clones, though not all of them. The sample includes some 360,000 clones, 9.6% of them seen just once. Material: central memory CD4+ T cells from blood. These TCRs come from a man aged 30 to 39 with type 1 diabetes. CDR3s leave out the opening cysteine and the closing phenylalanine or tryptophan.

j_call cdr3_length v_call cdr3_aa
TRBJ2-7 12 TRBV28 ASSFGTSGVKQY
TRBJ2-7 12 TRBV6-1 ASRTETGNYEQY
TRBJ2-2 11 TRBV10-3 AILRQGAGELF
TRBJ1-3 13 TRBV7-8 ASSFHVASGNTIY
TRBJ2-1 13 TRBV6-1 ASIGDFSGYNEQF
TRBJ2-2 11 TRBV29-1 SVGGGILGELF
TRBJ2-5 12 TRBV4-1 ASSHPDREETQY
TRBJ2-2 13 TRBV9 ASSVTSGIRGELF
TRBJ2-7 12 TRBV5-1 ASSLVGLANEQY
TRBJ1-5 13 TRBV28 ASSKRDRDHQPQH
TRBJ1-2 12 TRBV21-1 ASSKEGENYGYT
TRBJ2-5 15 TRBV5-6 ASSSGSEGAFDETQY
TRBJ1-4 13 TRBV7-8 ASSLATGANEKLF
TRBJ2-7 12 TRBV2 AAFPGLGSDEQY
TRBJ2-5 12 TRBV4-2 ASSLSGARETQY
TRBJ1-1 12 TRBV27 ASTPTGNGAEAF
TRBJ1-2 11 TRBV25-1 ASSEVAGVGYT
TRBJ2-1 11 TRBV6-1 ASSRSSGGEQF
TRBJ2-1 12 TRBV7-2 ASSSEGSGREEF
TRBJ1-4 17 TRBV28 ASSLSPGQTGQTNEKLF
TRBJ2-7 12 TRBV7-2 ASSSGQGQYEQY
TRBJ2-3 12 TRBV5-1 ASSSHAGEDTQY
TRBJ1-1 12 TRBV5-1 ASSSSVLATEAF
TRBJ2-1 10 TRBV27 ASSLNRNEQF
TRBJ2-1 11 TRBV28 ASSSSSYNEQF
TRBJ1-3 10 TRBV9 ASSPPGNTIY
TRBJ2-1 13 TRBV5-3 ASTLRTGGGNEQF
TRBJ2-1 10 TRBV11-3 ASSLVEGKQF
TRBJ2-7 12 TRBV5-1 ASSLLPSTSGQY
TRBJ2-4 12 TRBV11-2 ASSSPTTRDIQY
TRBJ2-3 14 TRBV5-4 ASSPAGTASTDTQY
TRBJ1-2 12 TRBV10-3 AISEGRGDYGYT
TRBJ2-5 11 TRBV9 ASSTWGYGTQY
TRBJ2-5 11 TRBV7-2 ASSLFEGETQY
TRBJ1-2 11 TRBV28 ASSPSQSYGYT
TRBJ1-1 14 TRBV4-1 ASSQALRVGGTEAF
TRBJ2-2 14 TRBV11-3 ASSPGGTSNTGELF
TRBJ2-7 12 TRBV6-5 ASSYSGPGQGET
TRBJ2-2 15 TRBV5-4 ASSLELAGINTGELF
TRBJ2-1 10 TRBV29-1 SIDSSYNEQF
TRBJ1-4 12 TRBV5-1 ASSIGGANEKLF
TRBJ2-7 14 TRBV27 ASSFGGTSGSYEQY
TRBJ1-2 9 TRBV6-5 ASSQGSGYT
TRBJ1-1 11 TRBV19 ASSYTANTEAF
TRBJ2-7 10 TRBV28 ASSLLEREQY
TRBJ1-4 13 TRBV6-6 ASSPGQARREKLF
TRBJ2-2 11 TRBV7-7 ASSSGTGRELF
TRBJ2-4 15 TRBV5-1 ASSFFPRGTGENIQY
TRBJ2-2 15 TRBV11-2 ASSLRGGTGNTGELF
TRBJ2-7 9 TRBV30 AWGTYYEQY
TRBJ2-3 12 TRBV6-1 ASSGGRDTDTQY